This paragraph covers one T cell receptor (beta chain) sequence. The CDR3 sequence is 17 residues long. Germline V CDR1 and CDR2: SEHNR, FQNEAQ (reference sequence). The J segment lost 0 bases and the V segment lost 5 bases, leaving 9 bases of the junction unmatched. This sample was included in a study of T cell changes during pregnancy in multiple sclerosis. Profiled with immunoSEQ multiplex PCR; TCRdb holds only in-frame clones, not every one. The repertoire includes about 83,000 clones, over 90% of them detected once, and more than 0.85% sits in the top ten. The chain carries TRBV7-9 and TRBJ1-1, with 10 positions matching TRBD1. The sequencing here drew on peripheral blood, taken in the second trimester of pregnancy. The source is a female donor with multiple sclerosis, enrolled in a pregnancy study. CDR3 bases: TGTGCCAGCAGCCCCCTCCGGGACAGGGGAGTGAACACTGAAGCTTTCTTT. Translating it yields CASSPLRDRGVNTEAFF. Filled out from reference TRBV7-9 and TRBJ1-1, the complete variable domain reads DTGVSQNPRHKITKRGQNVTFRCDPISEHNRLYWYRQTLGQGPEFLTYFQNEAQLEKSRLLSDRFSAERPKGSFSTLEIQRTEQGDSAMYLCASSPLRDRGVNTEAFFGQGTRLTVV.